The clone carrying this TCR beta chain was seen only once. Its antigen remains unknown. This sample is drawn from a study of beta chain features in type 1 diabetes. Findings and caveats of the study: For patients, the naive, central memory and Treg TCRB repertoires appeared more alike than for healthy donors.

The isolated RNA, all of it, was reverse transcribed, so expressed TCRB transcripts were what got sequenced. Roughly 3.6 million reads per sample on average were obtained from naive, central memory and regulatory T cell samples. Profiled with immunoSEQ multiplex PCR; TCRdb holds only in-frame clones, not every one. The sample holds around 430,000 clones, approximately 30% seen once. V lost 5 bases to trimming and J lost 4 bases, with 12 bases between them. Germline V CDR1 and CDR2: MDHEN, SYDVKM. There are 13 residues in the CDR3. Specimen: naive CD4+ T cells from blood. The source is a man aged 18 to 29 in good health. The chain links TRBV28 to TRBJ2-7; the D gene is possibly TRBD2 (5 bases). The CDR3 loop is CASSPGERYEQYF. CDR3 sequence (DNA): TGTGCCAGCAGTCCCGGGGAAAGATACGAGCAGTACTTC.